The rows below give T cell receptor beta chains drawn from one sample of a study of CD8 T cells in Susac syndrome. A single record per CDR3 protein comes from TCRdb applying MiXCR to the immunoSEQ multiplex PCR reads. The data hold 180,000 or so distinct CDR3 sequences, with approximately 95% observed a single time. Sequencing used CD4+ T cells from PBMCs. These receptor sequences come from a human donor in good health. Each CDR3 is given with its conserved first and last residue. D genes are given only for firm matches. Size values are once, few and many counts, or a class for expanded clones, and some rows have none.

v_gene	abundance	d_gene	j_gene	CDR3aa	CDR3nt
TRBV7-2	few	NA	TRBJ1-5	CASSVDSYQPQHF	TGTGCCAGCAGCGTGGACAGTTATCAGCCCCAGCATTTT
TRBV20-1	NA	NA	TRBJ1-5	CSASTRNSNQPQHF	TGCAGTGCTAGCACCAGAAATAGCAATCAGCCCCAGCATTTT
TRBV9	NA	TRBD1	TRBJ1-2	CASSVVGQFYGYTF	TGTGCCAGCAGCGTAGTGGGACAGTTCTATGGCTACACCTTC
TRBV2	NA	TRBD2	TRBJ2-7	CASSEVSLAGQNYEQYF	TGTGCCAGCAGTGAGGTATCGCTAGCGGGACAGAACTACGAGCAGTACTTC
TRBV12-3/TRBV12-4	NA	TRBD2	TRBJ2-5	CASRTSGRETQYF	TGTGCCAGCAGAACTAGCGGGAGAGAGACCCAGTACTTC
TRBV24-1	NA	NA	TRBJ2-2	CATSDFRPANTGELFF	TGTGCCACCAGTGATTTCAGACCCGCGAACACCGGGGAGCTGTTTTTT
TRBV19	NA	NA	TRBJ1-1	CASSMRSPGNTEAFF	TGTGCCAGTAGTATGAGGAGTCCGGGGAACACTGAAGCTTTCTTT
TRBV25-1	NA	TRBD1	TRBJ2-1	CASSATGSSYNEQFF	TGTGCCAGCAGTGCGACAGGGAGCTCCTACAATGAGCAGTTCTTC
TRBV2	NA	TRBD1	TRBJ2-5	CASSEVNRGGGTQYF	TGTGCCAGCAGTGAAGTCAACAGGGGCGGCGGGACCCAGTACTTC
TRBV4-2	NA	NA	TRBJ1-2	CASSQDVGNYGYTF	TGTGCCAGCAGCCAAGATGTAGGAAACTATGGCTACACCTTC
TRBV20-1	NA	NA	TRBJ2-5	CSAREGAVETQYF	TGCAGTGCTAGAGAGGGGGCGGTGGAGACCCAGTACTTC
TRBV29-1	NA	NA	TRBJ1-1	CSVGGTLNTEAFF	TGCAGCGTTGGGGGGACCTTGAACACTGAAGCTTTCTTT
TRBV4-1	once	NA	TRBJ2-7	CASSQFSDEQYF	TGCGCCAGCAGCCAATTTAGCGATGAGCAGTACTTC
TRBV5-1	NA	NA	TRBJ2-5	CASSLGDRVQETQYF	TGCGCCAGCAGCTTGGGCGACAGAGTCCAAGAGACCCAGTACTTC
TRBV7-9	once	NA	TRBJ1-1	CASSLVVRRAKIEAFF	TGTGCCAGCAGCTTAGTAGTTCGGAGGGCAAAGATTGAAGCTTTCTTT
TRBV7-6	NA	NA	TRBJ2-1	CASSFAGPSYNEQFF	TGTGCCAGCAGCTTCGCGGGACCCAGCTACAATGAGCAGTTCTTC
TRBV18	once	NA	TRBJ2-7	CASSPFAGGSLWYF	NA
TRBV30	NA	NA	TRBJ1-2	CAWSSGIDGYTF	TGTGCCTGGAGTTCGGGGATCGATGGCTACACCTTC
TRBV29-1	NA	NA	TRBJ2-1	CSVEPRLVDEQFF	TGCAGCGTTGAACCCAGACTCGTTGATGAGCAGTTCTTC
TRBV3-1	NA	TRBD1	TRBJ1-2	CASSQATGGPLGGYTF	TGTGCCAGCAGCCAAGCGACAGGGGGCCCCTTGGGTGGCTACACCTTC
TRBV2	once	TRBD2	TRBJ2-5	CASSGWAGEAEETQYF	TGTGCCAGCAGTGGCTGGGCGGGAGAGGCGGAAGAGACCCAGTACTTC
TRBV20-1	NA	NA	TRBJ2-2	CSARWGNTGELFF	TGCAGTGCTAGATGGGGCAACACCGGGGAGCTGTTTTTT
TRBV14	NA	TRBD2	TRBJ2-5	CASSGEREFGETQYF	TGTGCCAGCAGCGGGGAGCGGGAGTTTGGGGAGACCCAGTACTTC
TRBV20-1	NA	NA	TRBJ1-2	CSLPRAAGVGYTF	TGCAGTCTTCCCCGAGCGGCCGGGGTTGGCTACACCTTC
TRBV7-2	NA	NA	TRBJ2-7	CASSHRVGEQYF	TGTGCCAGCAGTCACAGGGTCGGCGAGCAGTACTTC
TRBV28	NA	TRBD2	TRBJ2-3	CASRTGLAGGRTDTQYF	TGTGCCAGCAGAACCGGACTAGCGGGAGGGCGGACAGATACGCAGTATTTT
TRBV7-8	NA	TRBD2	TRBJ2-7	CASSLRASGSSYEQYF	TGTGCCAGCAGCTTACGGGCTAGCGGGAGCTCCTACGAGCAGTACTTC